This T cell receptor (beta chain) is drawn from a study of blood T cell repertoires in COVID-19. Study-wide context: The analysed material was cDNA or gDNA that came from T cells, B-cell-depleted T cells, or PBMCs.

TCRdb's copy holds only in-frame clones and misses some; the assay was immunoSEQ multiplex PCR. The sample shows over 200,000 clones, over 80% of them seen only once. CDR1 and CDR2 from the germline V gene are LNHDA and SQIVND (reference sequence). CDR3 length: 16 amino acids. Trimming removed 1 base at V and 0 bases at J, with 10 bases between. Seattle cases were enrolled at active infection and followed longitudinally. The rearrangement joins TRBV19 to TRBJ1-5, with D perhaps matching TRBD1 (5 bases). The TCR was taken from a man younger than 45 with COVID-19, enrolled during active disease. The specimen sequenced was peripheral blood. CDR3 residues: CASSIGWGGSNQPQHF. CDR3 nucleotides: TGTGCCAGTAGTATAGGGTGGGGGGGTAGCAATCAGCCCCAGCATTTT.